One and the same sample provided the 16 T cell receptor beta chains below, sequenced in a study of tissue T cells after allogeneic stem cell transplantation. Data came from immunoSEQ multiplex PCR; TCRdb stores just in-frame clones and leaves some out. This sample has roughly 6,000 clones, with roughly 61% found just once. The sample in question was duodenum tissue, obtained at autopsy. These receptors came from a woman between 18 and 50 years old with breast cancer.

This clone was counted a few times. The chain joins TRBV30 to TRBJ1-6; D gene uncertain. V was shortened by 0 bases and J by 10 bases, with 13 bases between the two germline ends. CDR1 is GTSNPN, CDR2 SVGIG, per germline (reference sequence). The CDR3 totals 14 residues. In nucleotides, the CDR3 is TGTGCCTGGAGTGTACATGTGAAGGAATCACCCCTCCACTTT. Translation: CAWSVHVKESPLHF.

The rearrangement uses TRBV18 and TRBJ2-7; the D gene is possibly TRBD1 (5 bases). The CDR3 is 14 amino acids. The germline V gene encodes CDR1 KGHSH and CDR2 LQKENI. Between the trimmed V and J ends, which lost 1 base and 3 bases, there was a span of 10 bases. CDR3 in DNA: TGTGCCAGCTCACCACGTACAGGTATCTACGAGCAGTACTTC. Encoded protein: CASSPRTGIYEQYF.

Only a few counts were recorded for this clone. At the DNA level, this CDR3 is encoded by other sequences in the same sample as well. CDR3 residues: CASSPLAGSTDTQYF. The CDR3 DNA reads as TGTGCCAGCTCACCGCTAGCGGGGAGCACAGATACGCAGTATTTT. The chain combines TRBV18 with TRBJ2-3, with TRBD2 identical over 9 bases. This CDR3 comprises 15 residues. V lost 3 bases, J lost 0 bases, and 1 base stayed unmatched. Germline V lookup: CDR1 KGHSH, CDR2 LQKENI.

The rearrangement uses TRBV2 and TRBJ1-3; TRBD1 agrees at 7 bases. CDR1 and CDR2 from the germline V gene are SNHLY and FYNNEI. The CDR3 is made up of 13 amino acids. Losses at the gene ends were 6 bases for V and 3 bases for J; bases not matched to a gene: 2. The CDR3 region is CASSTGVGNTIYF. The CDR3 DNA reads as TGTGCCAGCAGCACAGGGGTTGGAAACACCATATATTTT.

The CDR3 DNA reads as TGTGCCAGCAGTTTATCGCTAGCGGGGGGTCCCCTAGGAGAGACCCAGTACTTC. It yields the protein CASSLSLAGGPLGETQYF. The rearrangement links TRBV27 to TRBJ2-5; 11 bases align to TRBD2. V trimming: 0 bases; J trimming: 4 bases; junction bases outside the gene matches: 10. Germline values: CDR1 MNHEY, CDR2 SMNVEV (reference sequence). The CDR3 contains 18 residues.

This chain connects TRBV18 to TRBJ1-1; perhaps TRBD1 as D (5 bases). Germline V gene sequence: CDR1 KGHSH, CDR2 LQKENI. V lost 3 bases, J lost 2 bases, and 13 bases lay in between. The CDR3 contains 15 residues. In nucleotides, the CDR3 is TGTGCCAGCTCACCGGGGGTCAGGTTTAACACTGAAGCTTTCTTT. It is translated as CASSPGVRFNTEAFF.

The genes are TRBV6-5 and TRBJ1-5, with D maybe TRBD1 (5 bases). The CDR3 extends over 15 amino acids. Trimming took off 7 bases at V and 2 bases at J, with 15 bases between the two ends. Germline V lookup: CDR1 MNHEY, CDR2 SVGAGI. The CDR3 here is CASTVGGYGNQPQHF. The CDR3 DNA is TGTGCCAGCACCGTCGGGGGTTACGGCAATCAGCCCCAGCATTTT.

The chain couples TRBV9 to TRBJ2-1, with D maybe TRBD1 (6 bases). Germline CDR1 is SGDLS and CDR2 is YYNGEE. This CDR3 is built from 15 residues. V lost 3 bases to trimming and J lost 2 bases, with 12 bases between them. CDR3 nucleotide sequence: TGTGCCAGCAGCGGAAGAGACAGGACCTACAATGAGCAGTTCTTC. It is translated as CASSGRDRTYNEQFF.

The chain uses TRBV2 and TRBJ1-5; no firm D call. CDR3 length: 12 residues. Trimming left V 6 bases short and J 4 bases short, with 7 bases between. CDR1 is SNHLY, CDR2 FYNNEI, per germline. CDR3 in DNA: TGTGCCAGCAGCGTTGATAATCAGCCCCAGCATTTT. It encodes CASSVDNQPQHF. Based on the CDR3 plus reference TRBV2 and TRBJ1-5, the full variable domain is EPEVTQTPSHQVTQMGQEVILRCVPISNHLYFYWYRQILGQKVEFLVSFYNNEISEKSEIFDDQFSVERPDGSNFTLKIRSTKLEDSAMYFCASSVDNQPQHFGDGTRLSIL.

This chain uses TRBV28 with TRBJ1-5; 10 bases fit TRBD1. The CDR3 loop spans 19 amino acids. Per the germline V gene, CDR1 is MDHEN and CDR2 is SYDVKM. V lost 3 bases to trimming and J lost 5 bases; unmatched junction nucleotides: 16. The CDR3 loop is CASSFSPLGQGVRDQPQHF. The CDR3 DNA reads as TGTGCCAGCAGTTTCTCCCCCCTTGGACAGGGGGTGAGGGATCAGCCCCAGCATTTT.

The gene calls are TRBV30 and TRBJ2-2, with 9 bases identical to TRBD2. Germline V lookup: CDR1 GTSNPN, CDR2 SVGIG (reference sequence). V shed 2 bases and J 1 base; nucleotides not matched to a gene: 14. The CDR3 extends over 19 amino acids. CDR3 nucleotides: TGTGCCTGGAGTCGATTTAGCGGGAGTTTTGAAGTGAACACCGGGGAGCTGTTTTTT. Its translation: CAWSRFSGSFEVNTGELFF.

This clone was picked up a small number of times. This chain connects TRBV7-2 to TRBJ2-3; 9 nucleotides match TRBD2. The germline gives CDR1 SGHTA, CDR2 FQGNSA. This CDR3 has 15 residues. V shed 2 bases, J shed 4 bases, and the junction held 4 bases outside the gene matches. CDR3 coding DNA: TGTGCCAGCAGCTTAAGAGCGGGGGGCTCAGATACGCAGTATTTT. It is translated as CASSLRAGGSDTQYF.

In its sample, this clone ranks as medium-sized (0.01 to 0.1%). The V call is TRBV20-1, the J call TRBJ2-1, with D unclear. Per germline, CDR1 DFQATT and CDR2 SNEGSKA (reference sequence). The CDR3 has 10 residues. Here the CDR3 reads CSTDENEQFF. In DNA form, the CDR3 reads TGCAGCACCGACGAAAATGAGCAGTTCTTC.

This chain connects TRBV13 to TRBJ1-6; D remains unclear. CDR3 size: 19 residues. Germline CDR1 reads PRHDT; CDR2 reads FYEKMQ (reference sequence). The V gene lost 5 bases and the J gene lost 0 bases, with 20 bases spanning the gap. Here the CDR3 reads CASSPRSVRPSSYNSPLHF. CDR3 DNA sequence: TGTGCCAGCAGCCCTAGGTCCGTTAGGCCTAGCTCCTATAATTCACCCCTCCACTTT.

Concerning this clone: The identical CDR3 is also encoded by other nucleotide sequences in the sample. V gene TRBV6-2 or TRBV6-3 combines with J gene TRBJ1-2; D call uncertain. Germline V CDR1 and CDR2: MNHEY, SVGEGT. V lost 2 bases to trimming and J lost 4 bases, with 8 bases between them. This CDR3 region has 13 residues. This CDR3 is CASSYVSGYGYTF. In DNA, the CDR3 is TGTGCCAGCAGTTACGTGTCCGGCTATGGCTACACCTTC.

Comments on this clone: Germline and junction disagree at one end, which may indicate a read error. Other DNA sequences from this sample encode an identical CDR3 as well. The rearrangement links TRBV7-2 to TRBJ2-1; 7 nucleotides agree with TRBD2. This CDR3 comprises 17 residues. Per germline, CDR1 SGHTA and CDR2 FQGNSA. The CDR3 region is CARTKTEEAGIYNEQFF. In nucleotides, the CDR3 is TGTGCCAGAACCAAGACAGAAGAAGCGGGGATTTACAATGAGCAATTCTTC.